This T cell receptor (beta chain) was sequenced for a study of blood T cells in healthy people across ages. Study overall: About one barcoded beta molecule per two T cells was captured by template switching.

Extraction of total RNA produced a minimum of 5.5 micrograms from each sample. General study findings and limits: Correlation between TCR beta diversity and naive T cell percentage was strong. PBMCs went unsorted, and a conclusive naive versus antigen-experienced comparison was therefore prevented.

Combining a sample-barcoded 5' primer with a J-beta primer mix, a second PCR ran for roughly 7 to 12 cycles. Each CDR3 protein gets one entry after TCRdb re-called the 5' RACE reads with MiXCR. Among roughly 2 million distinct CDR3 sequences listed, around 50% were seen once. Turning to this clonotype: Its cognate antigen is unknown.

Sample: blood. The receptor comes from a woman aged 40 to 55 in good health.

CDR3 in DNA: TGCGCCAGCAACGGACTAGCGAACAATGAGCAGTACTTC. This sequence encodes CASNGLANNEQYF. The chain has TRBV5-1 and TRBJ2-7; 9 positions match TRBD2. CDR1 and CDR2 (germline): SGHRS, YFSETQ. V trimming: 6 bases; J trimming: 7 bases; junction bases outside the gene matches: 8. This CDR3 comprises 13 residues.